The source of this TCR beta chain is a study of cytomegalovirus exposure and HLA in healthy donors. Concerning this clone: The antigen is not known.

Everyone who donated was a healthy bone marrow donor. This PCR relied on a set of 60 Vbeta primers and 13 Jbeta primers. Data came from immunoSEQ multiplex PCR; TCRdb stores just in-frame clones and leaves some out. The sample yields 100,000 to 150,000 clones, approximately 80% seen once. Study results and limitations: TRBV6-2, TRBV6-3 and some other V segments were excluded as indistinguishable. Associated with HLA alleles at 0.05 false discovery rate in a later analysis were approximately 17,000 TCR beta sequences.

Trimming cost V 5 bases and J 7 bases; bases outside gene matches: 8. The CDR3 extends over 15 amino acids. CDR1 and CDR2 (germline): SGHTA, FQGNSA. Source material: PBMCs. The TCR was taken from a man between 18 and 29 years old in good health and CMV-seronegative. The chain couples TRBV7-2 to TRBJ1-5; 10 bases agree with TRBD1. CDR3 loop: CASSTRGTGEQPQHF. The CDR3, as DNA: TGTGCCAGCAGCACCCGGGGGACAGGGGAGCAGCCCCAGCATTTT.